What follows are 24 T cell receptor beta chains derived from one specimen sequenced in a study of T cell responses to AZD1222 COVID-19 vaccine. TCRdb's copy holds only in-frame clones and misses some; the assay was immunoSEQ multiplex PCR. The table lists more than 100,000 clones, approximately 88% of them singletons, with 4% to 5.5% in the top ten. The source material was peripheral blood, sampled on day 0 of AZD1222 vaccination. These receptors were collected from an adult in good health.

This clone is medium-sized. The CDR3: CASRSRDSSGNTIYF. CDR3 nucleotides: TGTGCCAGCAGATCCCGGGACAGCTCTGGAAACACCATATATTTT. The chain has TRBV7-9 and TRBJ1-3, with 7 bases aligning to TRBD1. CDR1 SEHNR and CDR2 FQNEAQ come from the germline V gene (reference sequence). V dropped 6 bases and J dropped 0; count of bases not matched to a gene: 5. The CDR3 has 15 residues.

The rearrangement uses TRBV10-3 and TRBJ1-5, with D possibly TRBD1 on 6 matching bases. V lost 3 bases and J lost 4, with 13 bases in between. This CDR3 has 15 residues. From germline, CDR1 is ENHRY and CDR2 SYGVKD. The CDR3, as DNA: TGTGCCATCAGTGAAAGACAGGATCGAAATCAGCCCCAGCATTTT. Residues: CAISERQDRNQPQHF.

This chain uses TRBV27 with TRBJ1-1; D is ambiguous. V shed 2 bases and J shed 5 bases, with 9 bases lying between them. The CDR3 length is 13 residues. Germline CDR1 and CDR2: MNHEY and SMNVEV (reference sequence). CDR3 amino acids: CASSLVVGTEAFF. The CDR3 region has the DNA TGTGCCAGCAGTTTAGTTGTGGGAACTGAAGCTTTCTTT.

CDR3 amino acids: CASSLLERGNTDTQYF. In DNA form, the CDR3 reads TGTGCCAGCAGCCTGCTGGAGCGGGGGAACACAGATACGCAGTATTTT. The gene calls are TRBV7-9 and TRBJ2-3; 8 positions match TRBD2. After removal of 5 bases from V and 2 bases from J, the junction contained 9 bases not matched to a gene. Germline V gene sequence: CDR1 SEHNR, CDR2 FQNEAQ (reference sequence). The CDR3 runs 16 residues.

The V call is TRBV6-5, the J call TRBJ1-2; D is undetermined. Germline values: CDR1 MNHEY, CDR2 SVGAGI. V was pared by 6 bases and J by 3 bases, with 5 bases between. The length of the CDR3 is 11 residues. CDR3: CASSDYYGYTF. The CDR3 DNA follows: TGTGCCAGCAGCGACTACTATGGCTACACCTTC.

The chain links TRBV5-4 to TRBJ2-1; a weak D match, TRBD1 (5 bases). This CDR3 contains 15 residues. Trimming left V 0 bases short and J 5 bases short, with 12 bases between. Germline CDR1 is SGHNT and CDR2 is YYREEE (reference sequence). This CDR3 reads CASSLVGQGNNEQFF. CDR3 nucleotides: TGTGCCAGCAGCTTGGTTGGACAAGGGAACAATGAGCAGTTCTTC.

V gene TRBV28 combines with J gene TRBJ2-7; possibly TRBD1 or TRBD2 for D (6 bases each). V was pared by 4 bases and J by 3 bases, with 19 bases between. Germline CDR1 reads MDHEN; CDR2 reads SYDVKM. The CDR3 is 16 residues long. The CDR3 here is CASSSGAWEADYEQYF. DNA for the CDR3: TGTGCCAGCAGTTCGGGGGCTTGGGAGGCTGACTACGAGCAGTACTTC.

V is TRBV6-1 and J is TRBJ1-2; D may be TRBD1 (5 bases). Trimming took off 2 bases at V and 6 bases at J, with 10 bases between the two ends. Germline V lookup: CDR1 MNHNS, CDR2 SASEGT. CDR3 size: 13 residues. The CDR3 region has the DNA TGTGCCAGCAGTGAATCTGCAGGGAATGGCTACACCTTC. It codes for CASSESAGNGYTF.

The chain recombines TRBV18 with TRBJ2-1; the match to TRBD1 covers 8 bases. Germline CDR1 and CDR2: KGHSH and LQKENI. There are 18 residues in the CDR3. The V and J ends lost 4 bases and 0 bases, in that order; junction bases with no gene match: 11. CDR3 sequence (DNA): TGTGCCAGCTCACGTACACCGGGACAGGATCTCTCCTACAATGAGCAGTTCTTC. It is translated as CASSRTPGQDLSYNEQFF.

The V gene is TRBV12-3 or TRBV12-4, the J gene TRBJ1-2; perhaps TRBD1 as D (6 bases). The CDR3 length is 13 residues. V lost 3 bases to trimming and J lost 7 bases, with 12 bases between them. CDR3 region: CASSFRQDFGYTF. The CDR3 bases are TGTGCCAGCAGTTTTAGACAGGACTTTGGCTACACCTTC.

The chain joins TRBV7-3 to TRBJ2-3; D is unclear. Trimming stripped 5 bases from V and 3 bases from J, with 18 bases between. Germline CDR1 SGHTA, CDR2 FQGTGA. The length of the CDR3 is 16 residues. The CDR3: CASSLKLGVGTDTQYF. CDR3 in DNA: TGTGCCAGCAGCCTGAAACTTGGGGTCGGGACAGATACGCAGTATTTT.

This clone was seen just once. The chain's CDR3 is CASSEQGAAGNTIYF. The CDR3 DNA follows: TGTGCCAGCAGTGAACAGGGGGCCGCTGGAAACACCATATATTTT. The chain links TRBV2 to TRBJ1-3; 8 bases match TRBD1. Looked up from germline, CDR1 is SNHLY and CDR2 is FYNNEI. Trimming at V came to 2 bases and at J to 2 bases, leaving 2 bases not matched to a gene. This CDR3 spans 15 amino acids.

The genes are TRBV2 and TRBJ2-5, with TRBD2 identical over 7 bases. This CDR3 is built from 14 residues. With V trimmed by 6 bases and J by 4 bases, 8 bases remained unmatched. Germline lookup yields CDR1 SNHLY and CDR2 FYNNEI. In nucleotides, the CDR3 is TGTGCCAGCAGAGAGGGGAGGGGTTCAGAGACCCAGTACTTC. Translated: CASREGRGSETQYF. Filled out from reference TRBV2 and TRBJ2-5, the complete variable domain reads EPEVTQTPSHQVTQMGQEVILRCVPISNHLYFYWYRQILGQKVEFLVSFYNNEISEKSEIFDDQFSVERPDGSNFTLKIRSTKLEDSAMYFCASREGRGSETQYFGPGTRLLVL.

This rearrangement joins TRBV18 to TRBJ1-6; maybe TRBD1 (5 bases). Trimming removed 6 bases from V and 8 bases from J, with 8 bases in between. The germline CDR1 and CDR2 sequences are KGHSH and LQKENI. CDR3 length: 12 amino acids. The CDR3 protein is CASSDIYSPLHF. The CDR3, as DNA: TGTGCCAGCTCGGACATTTATTCACCCCTCCACTTT.

The chain is built from TRBV19 and TRBJ2-6; 8 nucleotides align to TRBD2. The ends lost 0 bases at V and 3 bases at J; junction bases unmatched: 1. The V gene's germline CDR1 is LNHDA and CDR2 SQIVND (reference sequence). The CDR3 runs to 16 residues. In DNA form, the CDR3 reads TGTGCCAGTAGTATAGAAGCGGGGGTTGGGGCCAACGTCCTGACTTTC. This codes for CASSIEAGVGANVLTF.

Details on this clone: Other DNA variants within this sample encode the same CDR3. The rearrangement links TRBV19 to TRBJ2-5; D call uncertain. V was trimmed by 4 bases and J by 1 base, leaving 7 bases between them. Germline V lookup: CDR1 LNHDA, CDR2 SQIVND (reference sequence). The CDR3 contains 13 residues. In DNA form, the CDR3 reads TGTGCCAGTAGTACTACAGTCCAAGAGACCCAGTACTTC. Its translation: CASSTTVQETQYF.

The chain has TRBV20-1 and TRBJ1-2; the D gene is possibly TRBD1 (6 bases). Germline V CDR1 and CDR2: DFQATT, SNEGSKA (reference sequence). The CDR3 length is 11 residues. The V end lost 5 bases, the J end lost 7 bases, and 11 bases lay between the germline ends. CDR3: CSAPQQGGYTF. The DNA of the CDR3 is TGCAGTGCTCCACAACAGGGTGGCTACACCTTC.

This chain connects TRBV28 to TRBJ1-2; TRBD1 matches 8 bases. The length of the CDR3 is 14 residues. V lost 6 bases to trimming and J lost 5 bases; unmatched junction nucleotides: 8. CDR1 is MDHEN and CDR2 is SYDVKM in the germline V gene. The CDR3 nucleotides read TGTGCCAGCAGCCCAGGACAGGGACGGTATGGCTACACCTTC. It codes for CASSPGQGRYGYTF.

The J gene is TRBJ2-1, the V gene TRBV6-2 or TRBV6-3; 8 bases fit TRBD2. The CDR3 runs to 15 residues. In germline, CDR1 is MNHEY, CDR2 SVGEGT. Unmatched junction bases numbered 7, after V lost 3 bases and J lost 6 bases. The CDR3: CASSYPGLGSNEQFF. The CDR3 DNA sequence: TGTGCCAGCAGTTATCCGGGACTAGGCTCCAATGAGCAGTTCTTC.

This chain uses TRBV4-2 with TRBJ2-3; D is possibly TRBD2 (6 bases). Trimming cost V 1 base and J 1 base, with 9 bases left between them. Germline lookup yields CDR1 LGHNA and CDR2 YNFKEQ. This CDR3 has 15 amino acids. The CDR3 DNA is TGTGCCAGCAGCCAAGGGGGGACTGGCACAGATACGCAGTATTTT. Translated, it gives CASSQGGTGTDTQYF.

This clone was detected only once. The chain couples TRBV9 to TRBJ1-5; 10 nucleotides align to TRBD1. The germline V gene has CDR1 SGDLS and CDR2 YYNGEE. The CDR3 covers 15 residues. V was clipped by 5 bases and J by 2 bases; unmatched bases: 4. This CDR3 is CASSATGGGNQPQHF. The CDR3 bases are TGTGCCAGCAGTGCGACAGGGGGCGGCAATCAGCCCCAGCATTTT. Looking up the rest from reference TRBV9 and TRBJ1-5 gives the full variable domain: DSGVTQTPKHLITATGQRVTLRCSPRSGDLSVYWYQQSLDQGLQFLIQYYNGEERAKGNILERFSAQQFPDLHSELNLSSLELGDSALYFCASSATGGGNQPQHFGDGTRLSIL.

This rearrangement joins TRBV7-6 to TRBJ2-5; D is undetermined. Germline-derived CDR1 and CDR2 are SGHVS and FNYEAQ. This CDR3 region has 12 residues. Trimming took off 4 bases at V and 1 base at J, with 4 bases between the two ends. The CDR3, as DNA: TGTGCCAGCAGCTACCTCCAAGAGACCCAGTACTTC. This translates into CASSYLQETQYF.

J is TRBJ2-5 and V is TRBV5-6; TRBD1 matches 8 bases. The CDR3 has 13 amino acids. Trimming cost V 3 bases and J 4 bases; bases outside gene matches: 2. From germline, CDR1 is SGHDT and CDR2 YYEEEE. For the CDR3, the DNA is TGTGCCAGCAGCTCCGGACAGGGAGAGACCCAGTACTTC. As protein: CASSSGQGETQYF.

This clone was detected a few times. The DNA for the CDR3 is TGTGCCAGTAGTAGACACATGCGACAGGGGGCTTACGAGCAGTACTTC. It translates to CASSRHMRQGAYEQYF. The J gene is TRBJ2-7, the V gene TRBV19, with 10 bases aligning to TRBD1. This CDR3 contains 16 residues. Germline CDR1 LNHDA, CDR2 SQIVND (reference sequence). J gave up 4 bases and V 4 bases, and 10 bases lay outside the gene matches. Looking up the rest from reference TRBV19 and TRBJ2-7 gives the full variable domain: DGGITQSPKYLFRKEGQNVTLSCEQNLNHDAMYWYRQDPGQGLRLIYYSQIVNDFQKGDIAEGYSVSREKKESFPLTVTSAQKNPTAFYLCASSRHMRQGAYEQYFGPGTRLTVT.